This TCR beta chain was obtained from a study of T-cell reconstitution after alpha-beta-depleted transplantation in children. Study findings and constraints: At around two months after transplant, the alpha-beta T cells were reportedly derived from several hundred expanded clones that came from non-depleted graft cells. Surviving recipient cells, namely T cells and thymic progenitors, were the source of high day-60 TCRbeta diversity in some patients. After one year, T-cell counts and TCRbeta diversity mostly came from new T cells.

Library preparation (for TCRbeta) was performed with unique molecular identifiers. TCRdb reprocessed the PCR reads with MiXCR, giving one entry per CDR3 protein. This table holds approximately 150,000 distinct CDR3 sequences, 8.5% to 10% found once. The junction had 9 bases not matched to a gene; V was cut back by 2 bases and J by 2 bases. CDR3 length: 17 residues. This clonotype came up many times. What it binds is not known. The sample consisted of PBMCs, mostly from graft donor cells, taken 180 days after TCRalphabeta/CD19-depleted stem cell transplant. This chain uses TRBV12-3 or TRBV12-4 with TRBJ1-5, with 7 positions matching TRBD1. The TCR was taken from a female patient aged 2-9 years who had a stem cell transplant for congenital amegakaryocytic thrombocytopenia, so the T cells may come from the graft donor. CDR3 sequence: CASSLWQGEGGNQPQHF. As DNA, the CDR3 is TGTGCCAGCAGTTTATGGCAGGGGGAGGGTGGCAATCAGCCCCAGCATTTT.